A selection of T cell receptor beta chains follows, all from one sample in a study of blood T cells in healthy people across ages. MiXCR, applied by TCRdb to the 5' RACE reads, yields one record per CDR3 protein. In the table there are roughly 1.7 million distinct CDR3 sequences, roughly 32% of which are singletons. Specimen: blood. All receptors derive from a woman aged 30 to 39 in good health. Both conserved end residues are part of each CDR3.

v_call cdr3_aa
TRBV6-1 CASTPSLYGYTF
TRBV29-1 CSAGTSGPYEQYF
TRBV5-1 CASSLSLAGEGEQYF
TRBV29-1 CSVDDRGGGYTF
TRBV7-9 CASSYTGGPRDEQYF
TRBV18 CASSPPSGKGYGYTF
TRBV2 CAGRLVSSYEQYF
TRBV20-1 CSARTGGGSNQPQHF
TRBV27 CASRAGFGGNQPQHF
TRBV6-5 CASSPGLAEYYEQYF
TRBV2 CASTPPREVSYNEQFF
TRBV20-1 CSALPTSERTGEQYF
TRBV12-3/TRBV12-4 CASGDGQAIRQPQHF
TRBV12-3/TRBV12-4 CASSLGGDRGPNTEAFF
TRBV28 CASSLPHNAPQGGHEQYF
TRBV7-9 CASVRDFGDGEKLFF
TRBV10-3 CAISDREEATNEKLFF
TRBV10-1 CASSESRTTDTQYF
TRBV11-2 CASSPINVNEQFF
TRBV2 CASSGLPDLGNEQFF
TRBV7-9 CASSQDGQGGNTEAFF
TRBV10-2 CASSHPLGRGTGANVLTF
TRBV29-1 CSVVVIAYEQFF
TRBV10-3 CATLTGPDQPQHF
TRBV9 CASSGVAGNYGYTF
TRBV7-6 CASSLAGGHGEQFF
TRBV20-1 CSARDRQLYEQYF